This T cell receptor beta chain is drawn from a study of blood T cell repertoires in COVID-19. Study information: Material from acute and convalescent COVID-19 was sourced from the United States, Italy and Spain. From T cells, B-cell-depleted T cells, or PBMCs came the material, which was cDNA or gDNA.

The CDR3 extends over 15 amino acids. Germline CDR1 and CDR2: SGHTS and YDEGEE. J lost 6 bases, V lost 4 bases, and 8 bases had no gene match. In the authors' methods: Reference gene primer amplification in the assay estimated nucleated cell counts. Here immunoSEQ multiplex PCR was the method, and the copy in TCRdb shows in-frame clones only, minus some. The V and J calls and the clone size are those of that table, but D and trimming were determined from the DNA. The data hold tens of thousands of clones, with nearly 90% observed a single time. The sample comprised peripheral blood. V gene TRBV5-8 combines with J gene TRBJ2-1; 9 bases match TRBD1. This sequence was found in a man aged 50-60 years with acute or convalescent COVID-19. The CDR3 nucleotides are TGTGCCAGCAGCCGGCGTGGACAGGGGAGCAATGAGCAGTTCTTC. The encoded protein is CASSRRGQGSNEQFF. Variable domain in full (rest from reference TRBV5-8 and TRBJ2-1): EAGVTQSPTHLIKTRGQQATLRCSPISGHTSVYWYQQALGLGLQFLLWYDEGEERNRGNFPPRFSGRQFPNYSSELNVNALELEDSALYLCASSRRGQGSNEQFFGPGTRLTVL.